This paragraph covers one T cell receptor (beta chain) sequence. This specimen belongs to a study of blood T cell repertoires in COVID-19. Study overall: Sites in the United States, Italy and Spain provided acute and convalescent COVID-19 samples. T cells, B-cell-depleted T cells, or PBMCs provided the cDNA or gDNA that served as material.

V lost 3 bases, J lost 4 bases, and 5 bases stayed unmatched. Germline V lookup: CDR1 MNHNS, CDR2 SASEGT. The CDR3 runs to 16 residues. As processed by the authors: Amplifying reference gene primers gave estimates of nucleated cell counts. Sequencing used immunoSEQ multiplex PCR; TCRdb keeps in-frame clones, though not all of them. The V and J calls and clone size are taken from that table; D and trimming were inferred from the DNA. The table records hundreds of thousands of clones, 65% to 90% of them present only once. The source material was peripheral blood. V is TRBV6-1 and J is TRBJ2-7, with 14 bases aligning to TRBD2. This clonotype was obtained from a human donor in a cohort sampled during active COVID-19. CDR3 loop: CASSERLAGGPYEQYF. CDR3 in DNA: TGTGCCAGCAGTGAGAGACTAGCGGGGGGGCCATACGAGCAGTACTTC.